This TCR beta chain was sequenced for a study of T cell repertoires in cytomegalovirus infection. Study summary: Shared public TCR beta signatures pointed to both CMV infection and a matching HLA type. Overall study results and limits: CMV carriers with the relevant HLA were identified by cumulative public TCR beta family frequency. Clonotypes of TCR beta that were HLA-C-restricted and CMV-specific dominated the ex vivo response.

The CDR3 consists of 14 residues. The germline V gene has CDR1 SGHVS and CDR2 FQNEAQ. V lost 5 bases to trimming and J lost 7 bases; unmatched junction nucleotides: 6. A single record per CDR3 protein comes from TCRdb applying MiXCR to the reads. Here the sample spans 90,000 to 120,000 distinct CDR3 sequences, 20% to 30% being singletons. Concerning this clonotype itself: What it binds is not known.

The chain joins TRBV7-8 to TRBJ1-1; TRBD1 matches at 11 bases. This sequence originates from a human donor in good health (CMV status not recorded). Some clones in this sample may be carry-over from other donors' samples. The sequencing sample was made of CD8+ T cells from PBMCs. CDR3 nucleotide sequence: TGTGCCAGCAGCAAACGGACAGGGGGCGTTGAAGCTTTCTTT. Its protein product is CASSKRTGGVEAFF. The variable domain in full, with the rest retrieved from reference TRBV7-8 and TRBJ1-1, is GAGVSQSPRYKVAKRGQDVALRCDPISGHVSLFWYQQALGQGPEFLTYFQNEAQLDKSGLPSDRFFAERPEGSVSTLKIQRTQQEDSAVYLCASSKRTGGVEAFFGQGTRLTVV.